The rows below give T cell receptor beta chains drawn from one sample of a study of T cell repertoires in ileal Crohn's disease. TCRdb's table, derived via immunoSEQ multiplex PCR, lists solely in-frame clones and lacks some. The data show some 3,500 clones, around 80% seen once. Sequenced: CD4+ T cells sorted from the ileum. The receptors here all came from an adult with Crohn's disease. CDR3s include the opening cysteine and the closing phenylalanine or tryptophan. The D gene is left open where the match is weak. Clone size is stated in some rows and not others, as once, few, many or a class when expanded.

clone_size	v_call	d_call	j_call	cdr3_nt	cdr3_aa
-	TRBV6-1	TRBD2	TRBJ2-3	TGTGCCAGCAGTGAAGCGGTGGCTAGCGGGGGGGATACGCAGTATTTT	CASSEAVASGGDTQYF
-	TRBV7-8	-	TRBJ2-5	TGTGCCAGCAGCAGGGGCTCAACAGCAAACCAAGAGACCCAGTACTTC	CASSRGSTANQETQYF
-	TRBV5-5	-	TRBJ2-1	TGTGCCAGCAGCTTGGCCGTGGGTGGGGGGACCCTATGGAATGAGCAGTTCTTC	CASSLAVGGGTLWNEQFF
-	TRBV7-8	-	TRBJ2-7	TGTGCCAGCAACTCTAGGAGGGACGAGAGCGAGCAGTACTTC	CASNSRRDESEQYF
-	TRBV6-5	TRBD1	TRBJ1-6	TGTGCCAGCAGTACGGGGACAGGGTATTCACCCCTCCACTTT	CASSTGTGYSPLHF
-	TRBV5-5	-	TRBJ2-7	TGTGCCAGCAGCCTCGGGACAGTGGGGAGGGAGCAGTACTTC	CASSLGTVGREQYF
-	TRBV19	TRBD1	TRBJ2-5	TGTGCCACTACCAGGGGGCCGGAGGAGACCCAGTACTTC	CATTRGPEETQYF
-	TRBV27	-	TRBJ1-4	TGTGCCAGCAGTCCTACTACGACAGGTCTTCATGAAAAACTGTTTTTT	CASSPTTTGLHEKLFF
-	TRBV7-2	-	TRBJ2-1	TGTGCCAGCAGCTTGGGTCGCGCACTAGGGCAGGCTTACAATGAGCAGTTCTTC	CASSLGRALGQAYNEQFF
once	TRBV6-4	TRBD1	TRBJ1-1	TGTGCCAGCAGGTTACAGGGGGCGCCGGGGAACACTGAAGCTTTCTTT	CASRLQGAPGNTEAFF
-	TRBV10-1	TRBD2	TRBJ2-1	TGCGCCAGCAGAAGCGGGGACTCCTACAATGAGCAGTTCTTC	CASRSGDSYNEQFF
-	TRBV6-4	TRBD1	TRBJ1-1	TGTGCCAGCAGTGCGGGGACAGGGGGGAACACTGAAGCTTTCTTT	CASSAGTGGNTEAFF
few	TRBV11-3	-	TRBJ2-7	TGTGCCAGCAGCTTTACACAGGGTGGCGAGCAGTACTTC	CASSFTQGGEQYF
-	TRBV6-6	-	TRBJ1-5	TGTGCCAGCAGTCGAGACGGGGGCAATCAGCCCCAGCATTTT	CASSRDGGNQPQHF
-	TRBV7-3	-	TRBJ2-2	TGTGCCAGCAGCCAATCCCGGTCGTGGGGGGAAGCCGGGGAGCTGTTTTTT	CASSQSRSWGEAGELFF
-	TRBV28	-	TRBJ1-1	TGTGCCAGCAGTTCTGACAGTTTGAACACTGAAGCTTTCTTT	CASSSDSLNTEAFF
-	TRBV15	TRBD1	TRBJ1-1	TGTGCCACCAGCAGAGGCCAGGGGGACACTGAAGCTTTCTTT	CATSRGQGDTEAFF
-	TRBV11-2	-	TRBJ2-3	TGTGCCAGCAGCTTAGTGGGGGCTAGCACAGATACGCAGTATTTT	CASSLVGASTDTQYF
-	TRBV27	TRBD2	TRBJ2-1	TGTGCCAGCAGTTCCCGGACTAGCGGGGTGAGGAATGAGCAGTTCTTC	CASSSRTSGVRNEQFF
-	TRBV5-5	-	TRBJ1-3	TGTGCCAGCAGCGGCGTACAGGCCGGAAACACCATATATTTT	CASSGVQAGNTIYF
-	TRBV11-1	-	TRBJ1-6	TGTGCCAGCAGCTCTGACAGGAATTCACCCCTCCACTTT	CASSSDRNSPLHF
-	TRBV5-1	TRBD1	TRBJ1-1	TGCGCCAGCAGCGAAACCCTCAACAGGGGGAACACTGAAGCTTTCTTT	CASSETLNRGNTEAFF